This TCR beta chain was sequenced in a study of OX40 agonist ivuxolimab in advanced cancers. Study as a whole: Ivuxolimab is an agonistic anti-OX40 (CD134) antibody, and patients were treated with it.

V lost 8 bases and J lost 6, with 16 bases in between. CDR1 is MNHNY, CDR2 SVGAGI, per germline (reference sequence). This CDR3 is built from 14 residues. Points from the study as a whole: By week 6 at 0.1 to 3.0 mg/kg, blood CD4+ and CD8+ T cells had expanded clonally. Antigen specificity remained undetermined for the expanded peripheral T cells.

Of note for this clone: Its antigen is undetermined.

The data were produced by immunoSEQ multiplex PCR, yet TCRdb's version contains in-frame clones alone and is incomplete. Counted here are tens of thousands of clones, 65% to 85% occurring once; the ten biggest clones make up about 4.5%. V gene TRBV6-6 combines with J gene TRBJ1-4; maybe TRBD1 (5 bases). This specimen consisted of CD4+ or CD8+ T cells sorted from blood, obtained in a trial of the OX40 agonist ivuxolimab. The sequence came from an adult with an advanced solid tumor such as melanoma, head and neck, liver or kidney cancer. This chain's CDR3 is CASQPGTTDEKLFF. DNA of the CDR3: TGTGCCAGCCAGCCCGGGACGACCGATGAAAAACTGTTTTTT.